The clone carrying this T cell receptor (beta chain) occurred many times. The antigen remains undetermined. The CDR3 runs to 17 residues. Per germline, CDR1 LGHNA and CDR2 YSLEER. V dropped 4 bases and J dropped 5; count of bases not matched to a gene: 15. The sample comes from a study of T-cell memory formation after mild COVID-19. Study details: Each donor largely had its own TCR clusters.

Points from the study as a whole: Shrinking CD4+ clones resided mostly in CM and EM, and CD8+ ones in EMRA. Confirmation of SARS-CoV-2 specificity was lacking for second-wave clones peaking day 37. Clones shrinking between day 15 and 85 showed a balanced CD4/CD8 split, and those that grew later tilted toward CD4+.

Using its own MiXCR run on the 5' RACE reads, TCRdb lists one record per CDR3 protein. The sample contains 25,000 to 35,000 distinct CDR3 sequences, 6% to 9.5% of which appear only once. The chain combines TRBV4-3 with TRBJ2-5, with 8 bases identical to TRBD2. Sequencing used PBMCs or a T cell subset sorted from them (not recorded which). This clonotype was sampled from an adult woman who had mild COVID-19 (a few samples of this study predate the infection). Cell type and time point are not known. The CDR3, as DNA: TGCGCCAGCAGCCCCCAAGACGGGAGGGGGATTGGGGAGACCCAGTACTTC. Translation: CASSPQDGRGIGETQYF.